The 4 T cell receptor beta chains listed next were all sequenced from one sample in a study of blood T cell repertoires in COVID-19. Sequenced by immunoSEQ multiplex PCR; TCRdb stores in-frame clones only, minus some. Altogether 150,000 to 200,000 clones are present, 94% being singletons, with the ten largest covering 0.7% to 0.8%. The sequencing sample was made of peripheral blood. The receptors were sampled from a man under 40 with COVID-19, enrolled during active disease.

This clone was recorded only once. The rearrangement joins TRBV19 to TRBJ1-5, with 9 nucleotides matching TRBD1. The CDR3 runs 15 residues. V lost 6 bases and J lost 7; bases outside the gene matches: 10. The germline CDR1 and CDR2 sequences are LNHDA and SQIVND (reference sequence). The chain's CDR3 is CASRPTGGAGQPQHF. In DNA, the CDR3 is TGTGCCAGTAGGCCCACAGGGGGCGCGGGACAGCCCCAGCATTTT.

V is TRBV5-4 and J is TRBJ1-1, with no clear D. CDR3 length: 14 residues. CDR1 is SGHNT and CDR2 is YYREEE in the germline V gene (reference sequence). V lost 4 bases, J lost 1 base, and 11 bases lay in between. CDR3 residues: CASSQKRGNTEAFF. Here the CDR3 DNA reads TGTGCCAGCAGCCAAAAACGGGGGAACACTGAAGCTTTCTTT. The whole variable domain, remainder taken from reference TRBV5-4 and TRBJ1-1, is ETGVTQSPTHLIKTRGQQVTLRCSSQSGHNTVSWYQQALGQGPQFIFQYYREEENGRGNFPPRFSGLQFPNYSSELNVNALELDDSALYLCASSQKRGNTEAFFGQGTRLTVV.

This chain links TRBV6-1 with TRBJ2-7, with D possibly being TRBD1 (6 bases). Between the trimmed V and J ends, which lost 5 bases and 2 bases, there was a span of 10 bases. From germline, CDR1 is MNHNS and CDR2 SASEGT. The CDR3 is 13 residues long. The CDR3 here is CASSRDIAYEQYF. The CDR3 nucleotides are TGTGCCAGCAGTCGGGACATCGCCTACGAGCAGTACTTC.

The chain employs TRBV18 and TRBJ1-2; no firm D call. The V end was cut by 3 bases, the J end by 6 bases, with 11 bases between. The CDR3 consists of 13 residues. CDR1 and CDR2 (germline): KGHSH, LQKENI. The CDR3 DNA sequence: TGTGCCAGCTCACCCCAGGCAGCACATGGCTACACCTTC. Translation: CASSPQAAHGYTF.